The rows below give T cell receptor beta chains drawn from one sample of a study of monozygotic twins with inflammatory bowel disease. TCRdb re-called the 5' RACE reads, yielding one record per CDR3 amino acid sequence without DNA. The listing contains approximately 380,000 distinct CDR3 sequences. The sequencing sample was made of blood. Every receptor here comes from a human donor with ulcerative colitis or Crohn's disease, or a healthy co-twin of an affected twin (not recorded which). Each CDR3 is given with its conserved first and last residue. Fields, in order: J gene, V gene, CDR3 protein.

j_call: TRBJ2-3
v_call: TRBV3-1
cdr3_aa: CASSQWIRTDTQYF

j_call: TRBJ1-2
v_call: TRBV10-3
cdr3_aa: CAISEPGGAANYGYTF

j_call: TRBJ1-2
v_call: TRBV5-6
cdr3_aa: CASSLVGRGAYGYTF

j_call: TRBJ1-5
v_call: TRBV19
cdr3_aa: CASSRGQPQHF

j_call: TRBJ1-5
v_call: TRBV12-3/TRBV12-4
cdr3_aa: CASSGRARGNQPQHF

j_call: TRBJ2-3
v_call: TRBV2
cdr3_aa: CAIRQQGKRTDTQYF

j_call: TRBJ2-2
v_call: TRBV5-1
cdr3_aa: CASSWTSGGTGELFF

j_call: TRBJ2-1
v_call: TRBV10-3
cdr3_aa: CAISPGGYNEQFF

j_call: TRBJ1-2
v_call: TRBV5-1
cdr3_aa: CASRAEAGMDYGYTF

j_call: TRBJ2-2
v_call: TRBV24-1
cdr3_aa: CATSSTENLTGELFF

j_call: TRBJ2-1
v_call: TRBV12-3/TRBV12-4
cdr3_aa: CASRSGGKRYNEQFF

j_call: TRBJ2-7
v_call: TRBV4-1
cdr3_aa: CASSPRTDPYEQYF

j_call: TRBJ2-1
v_call: TRBV20-1
cdr3_aa: CSAREAGPGDEQFF

j_call: TRBJ2-7
v_call: TRBV5-1
cdr3_aa: CASSSDNSYEQYF

j_call: TRBJ2-7
v_call: TRBV7-2
cdr3_aa: CASSSGTTPYEQYF

j_call: TRBJ2-5
v_call: TRBV7-9
cdr3_aa: CASESAETQYF

j_call: TRBJ2-3
v_call: TRBV20-1
cdr3_aa: CSGLAGKKDTQYF

j_call: TRBJ1-6
v_call: TRBV14
cdr3_aa: CASSQVTPTVILSPLHF

j_call: TRBJ1-5
v_call: TRBV5-1
cdr3_aa: CASSLGGTNQPQHF

j_call: TRBJ1-4
v_call: TRBV9
cdr3_aa: CASSVVGVLGEKLFF

j_call: TRBJ2-7
v_call: TRBV6-2/TRBV6-3
cdr3_aa: CASHLTGTGSYEQYF

j_call: TRBJ1-1
v_call: TRBV6-2/TRBV6-3
cdr3_aa: CASSPGKLNTEAFF

j_call: TRBJ2-7
v_call: TRBV28
cdr3_aa: CASSSHRDRGLHEQYF

j_call: TRBJ1-1
v_call: TRBV25-1
cdr3_aa: CASSSGTGRVAEAFF

j_call: TRBJ1-6
v_call: TRBV7-2
cdr3_aa: CASRIQSSYNSPLHF

j_call: TRBJ2-3
v_call: TRBV29-1
cdr3_aa: CSVGTGRTDTQYF

j_call: TRBJ2-3
v_call: TRBV28
cdr3_aa: CASTESRQAYTDTQYF

j_call: TRBJ2-7
v_call: TRBV12-3/TRBV12-4
cdr3_aa: CATQDCYEQYF

j_call: TRBJ1-6
v_call: TRBV5-1
cdr3_aa: CASSLGGDSPLHF

j_call: TRBJ1-2
v_call: TRBV3-1
cdr3_aa: CASSQGRTGGVDTF

j_call: TRBJ1-2
v_call: TRBV7-2
cdr3_aa: CASSLASGEGYTF

j_call: TRBJ1-1
v_call: TRBV20-1
cdr3_aa: CSARNQGVSEAFF

j_call: TRBJ2-5
v_call: TRBV18
cdr3_aa: CASSPQRTGGQETQYF

j_call: TRBJ2-3
v_call: TRBV5-1
cdr3_aa: CASSLQGFYTDTQYF

j_call: TRBJ2-7
v_call: TRBV28
cdr3_aa: CASSLVGATQYEQYF

j_call: TRBJ1-1
v_call: TRBV19
cdr3_aa: CASSSRGILNTEAFF

j_call: TRBJ2-5
v_call: TRBV4-1
cdr3_aa: CASSQVGTHQETQYF

j_call: TRBJ2-2
v_call: TRBV10-2
cdr3_aa: CASSGPLGLTGELFF

j_call: TRBJ2-1
v_call: TRBV12-3/TRBV12-4
cdr3_aa: CASSPRDGNEQFF

j_call: TRBJ2-5
v_call: TRBV10-3
cdr3_aa: CAISESGQRTKTQYF

j_call: TRBJ2-7
v_call: TRBV4-3
cdr3_aa: CASSQVGEPTYEQYF

j_call: TRBJ1-5
v_call: TRBV20-1
cdr3_aa: CSASPDRGFNQPQHF

j_call: TRBJ2-7
v_call: TRBV7-9
cdr3_aa: CASSRSSRVVSYEQYF

j_call: TRBJ2-1
v_call: TRBV20-1
cdr3_aa: CSARDRRGAYNEQFF

j_call: TRBJ2-7
v_call: TRBV7-6
cdr3_aa: CASSLGEYEQYF

j_call: TRBJ1-2
v_call: TRBV5-1
cdr3_aa: CASSPRPGQEGYTF

j_call: TRBJ2-3
v_call: TRBV11-2
cdr3_aa: CASSLAPGLAGIDTQYF

j_call: TRBJ2-2
v_call: TRBV7-3
cdr3_aa: CASSSRQGETGELFF

j_call: TRBJ1-5
v_call: TRBV4-2
cdr3_aa: CASSQAGSAYSNQPQHF

j_call: TRBJ2-3
v_call: TRBV6-5
cdr3_aa: CASSYRGLPGDTQYF

j_call: TRBJ2-1
v_call: TRBV11-2
cdr3_aa: CASTGGYEQFF

j_call: TRBJ1-5
v_call: TRBV4-1
cdr3_aa: CASSQASRVWDQPQHF

j_call: TRBJ2-1
v_call: TRBV30
cdr3_aa: CAWSVETGSFLGEQFF

j_call: TRBJ2-7
v_call: TRBV11-2
cdr3_aa: CASSARQGTYEQYF

j_call: TRBJ2-1
v_call: TRBV12-3/TRBV12-4
cdr3_aa: CASSPLRTGGGEQFF

j_call: TRBJ1-1
v_call: TRBV7-2
cdr3_aa: CASSLASFEAFF

j_call: TRBJ2-3
v_call: TRBV4-1
cdr3_aa: CASSRSPGLASADTQYF